This entry features one T cell receptor (beta chain) sequence. V lost 4 bases, J lost 1 base, and 5 bases lay in between. Germline CDR1 is SGHNT and CDR2 is YYREEE (reference sequence). The CDR3 spans 12 residues. These data originate in a study of shared clonotypes between healthy human individuals. Clones were sequenced by immunoSEQ multiplex PCR, and TCRdb holds only the in-frame ones, with some missing. The sample carries some 1,600,000 clones, 98% recorded once. The chain recombines TRBV5-4 with TRBJ2-5; D is unresolved. Specimen: naive CD4+ T cells sorted from blood. Subset specified: CD45RA+ positively selected. The sequence came from a man aged 30 to 39 in good health. The CDR3 nucleotides are TGTGCCAGCAGCGTCCCCCAAGAGACCCAGTACTTC. Translated: CASSVPQETQYF.